Below are 10 T cell receptor beta chains sequenced from a single sample in a study of monozygotic twins with inflammatory bowel disease. From the 5' RACE reads, TCRdb lists one entry per CDR3 protein and no DNA. The sample holds 420,000 or so distinct CDR3 sequences. Source material: blood. The receptor set was obtained from a human donor with ulcerative colitis or Crohn's disease, or a healthy co-twin of an affected twin (not recorded which).

V usage is TRBV5-1 and J usage is TRBJ2-7; TCRdb names TRBD2, which stays unverified in the absence of DNA. From germline, CDR1 is SGHRS and CDR2 YFSETQ. CDR3 length: 17 residues. The CDR3: CASSSTSGGPPPYEQYF.

This chain joins TRBV20-1 and TRBJ2-1. CDR1 DFQATT and CDR2 SNEGSKA come from the germline V gene (reference sequence). This CDR3 has 13 amino acids. The CDR3 loop reads CSARAPRGNEQFF.

V is TRBV4-1 and J is TRBJ2-7. Germline V CDR1 and CDR2: MGHRA, YSYEKL. This CDR3 has 12 amino acids. The CDR3: CASSQDINEQYF.

This chain uses TRBV7-9 with TRBJ1-1; without DNA, the TCRdb call of TRBD1 cannot be checked. This CDR3 region has 16 residues. CDR1 and CDR2 (germline): SEHNR, FQNEAQ (reference sequence). This CDR3 is CASSPTGRSLNTEAFF.

This chain joins TRBV5-6 and TRBJ1-4. Per germline, CDR1 SGHDT and CDR2 YYEEEE. The length of the CDR3 is 16 residues. The CDR3 spells CASSLGTAGSREKLFF.

CDR3: CASLEGAGYGYTF. The J gene is TRBJ1-2, the V gene TRBV18; the D gene TCRdb calls, TRBD1, cannot be checked with no DNA. Per germline, CDR1 KGHSH and CDR2 LQKENI. This CDR3 is 13 amino acids long.

The rearrangement joins TRBV28 to TRBJ2-4; TCRdb gives TRBD1 as the D gene, but with no DNA this cannot be confirmed. Germline CDR1 reads MDHEN; CDR2 reads SYDVKM. The CDR3 has 12 amino acids. CDR3 sequence: CASSLLQGGQYF.

The chain carries TRBV7-6 and TRBJ1-1; the D call from TCRdb, TRBD1, cannot be confirmed without DNA. The CDR3 has 14 amino acids. The germline CDR1 and CDR2 sequences are SGHVS and FNYEAQ. Here the CDR3 reads CASSLGTGNTEAFF.

The rearrangement links TRBV4-1 to TRBJ2-5; the D call of TRBD2 rests on TCRdb alone, since no DNA is present to check it. The CDR3 contains 15 residues. In germline, CDR1 is MGHRA, CDR2 YSYEKL. This chain's CDR3 is CASSQGSSGSKTQYF.

CDR3: CASSLGLATYEQYF. This chain uses TRBV7-2 with TRBJ2-7; absent DNA, TCRdb's TRBD2 call cannot be checked. CDR1 and CDR2 (germline): SGHTA, FQGNSA. The CDR3 is 14 amino acids.